Following are 12 T cell receptor beta chains from one sample sequenced in a study of CD8 T cells in Susac syndrome. Reverse transcription used roughly 0.5 to 1 ug RNA and random hexamers. One entry per CDR3 protein results from TCRdb running MiXCR on the immunoSEQ multiplex PCR reads. The sample has more than 130,000 distinct CDR3 sequences; 94% are singletons. Input material: CD8+ T cells from PBMCs. The receptors stem from a human donor in good health.

This chain joins TRBV27 and TRBJ2-1; D may be TRBD1 (6 bases). From germline, CDR1 is MNHEY and CDR2 SMNVEV (reference sequence). There are 15 residues in the CDR3. The V and J ends lost 5 bases and 3 bases respectively, with 14 bases between them. The CDR3 loop is CASSPSGHLYNEQFF. CDR3 DNA: TGTGCCAGCAGTCCCTCGGGACACCTCTACAATGAGCAGTTCTTC.

The chain is built from TRBV20-1 and TRBJ1-2; no firm D call. Germline V gene lookup returns CDR1 DFQATT and CDR2 SNEGSKA (reference sequence). There are 11 residues in the CDR3. The germline V and J ends were trimmed by 6 bases and 3 bases, with 8 bases remaining between them. The CDR3 reads CSAGRDYGYTF. The CDR3 DNA reads as TGCAGTGCCGGAAGGGACTATGGCTACACCTTC.

The rearrangement joins TRBV9 to TRBJ2-1; D not certain. Germline V gene lookup returns CDR1 SGDLS and CDR2 YYNGEE. The V and J ends lost 0 bases and 8 bases respectively, with 6 bases between them. The CDR3 has 12 residues. Here the CDR3 reads CASSVDFDEQFF. In DNA form, the CDR3 reads TGTGCCAGCAGCGTAGATTTCGATGAGCAGTTCTTC. The entire variable domain, with the rest obtained from reference TRBV9 and TRBJ2-1, is as follows: DSGVTQTPKHLITATGQRVTLRCSPRSGDLSVYWYQQSLDQGLQFLIQYYNGEERAKGNILERFSAQQFPDLHSELNLSSLELGDSALYFCASSVDFDEQFFGPGTRLTVL.

This chain connects TRBV24-1 to TRBJ2-7; no clear D. V was pared by 5 bases and J by 7 bases, with 11 bases between. Germline V CDR1 and CDR2: KGHDR, SFDVKD. The CDR3 extends over 12 amino acids. In DNA form, the CDR3 reads TGTGCCACCAGTGTCATCAATGGGGAGCAGTACTTC. This sequence encodes CATSVINGEQYF.

A single count supports this clonotype. This chain uses TRBV6-1 with TRBJ2-5; no clear D. Trimming shortened V by 6 bases and J by 5 bases, and 7 bases separated the two germline ends. Germline CDR1 is MNHNS and CDR2 is SASEGT. The CDR3 runs to 11 residues. CDR3 in DNA: TGTGCCAGCAGGGGGATGGAGACCCAGTACTTC. Its translation is CASRGMETQYF.

This clonotype was picked up a small number of times. DNA for the CDR3: TGTGCCAGCTCACCTCGCACAGATACGCAGTATTTT. Its protein is CASSPRTDTQYF. This chain links TRBV18 with TRBJ2-3; D is undetermined. V was cut by 3 bases and J by 1 base, with 2 bases left in between. CDR1 and CDR2 (germline): KGHSH, LQKENI. The CDR3 totals 12 residues.

The V gene is TRBV7-3, the J gene TRBJ2-3; D may correspond to TRBD1 or TRBD2 (7 bases each). Trimming left V 7 bases short and J 5 bases short, with 16 bases between. In germline, CDR1 is SGHTA, CDR2 FQGTGA. CDR3 length: 14 residues. The DNA for the CDR3 is TGTGCCAGCACCGAGGGGGCTAGCGGAGATACGCAGTATTTT. Protein product: CASTEGASGDTQYF. The whole variable domain, remainder taken from reference TRBV7-3 and TRBJ2-3, is GAGVSQTPSNKVTEKGKYVELRCDPISGHTALYWYRQSLGQGPEFLIYFQGTGAADDSGLPNDRFFAVRPEGSVSTLKIQRTERGDSAVYLCASTEGASGDTQYFGPGTRLTVL.

The chain recombines TRBV7-9 with TRBJ2-7; 8 positions match TRBD1. The V gene's germline CDR1 is SEHNR and CDR2 FQNEAQ (reference sequence). The CDR3 sequence is 18 residues long. V lost 5 bases to trimming and J lost 5 bases; unmatched junction nucleotides: 20. As DNA, the CDR3 is TGTGCCAGCAGCCAGACAGGGGTCGCCGTTACTGGGGTGAACGAGCAGTACTTC. Translation: CASSQTGVAVTGVNEQYF.

The chain has TRBV20-1 and TRBJ2-1; 13 bases map to TRBD2. The J segment lost 8 bases and the V segment lost 5 bases, leaving 9 bases of the junction unmatched. CDR1 is DFQATT, CDR2 SNEGSKA, per germline (reference sequence). The CDR3 spans 15 residues. This CDR3 is CSAGRPGLAGHEQFF. The CDR3 DNA is TGCAGTGCTGGTCGACCGGGACTAGCGGGGCATGAGCAGTTCTTC.

The gene calls are TRBV29-1 and TRBJ1-1; 11 nucleotides agree with TRBD1. Germline V gene lookup returns CDR1 SQVTM and CDR2 ANQGSEA. There are 14 residues in the CDR3. V was clipped by 7 bases and J by 8 bases; unmatched bases: 12. Here the CDR3 DNA reads TGCAGCGCCCGACCCGGGACAGGGGGTGAGGAAGCTTTCTTT. Translated: CSARPGTGGEEAFF.

There are a few counts of this clonotype. The chain uses TRBV29-1 and TRBJ2-3, with 7 bases fitting TRBD2. The CDR3 contains 12 residues. Looked up from germline, CDR1 is SQVTM and CDR2 is ANQGSEA. With V trimmed by 5 bases and J by 4 bases, 3 bases remained unmatched. CDR3 region: CSVIREADTQYF. Here the CDR3 DNA reads TGCAGCGTTATACGGGAGGCAGATACGCAGTATTTT.

This chain uses TRBV27 with TRBJ2-7; TRBD2 might be the D (6 bases). Germline assignment: CDR1 MNHEY and CDR2 SMNVEV (reference sequence). The CDR3 spans 12 residues. V was shortened by 10 bases and J by 4 bases, with 14 bases between the two germline ends. For the CDR3, the DNA is TGTGCCACCATGACTAGGCTTTACGAGCAGTACTTC. This sequence encodes CATMTRLYEQYF.